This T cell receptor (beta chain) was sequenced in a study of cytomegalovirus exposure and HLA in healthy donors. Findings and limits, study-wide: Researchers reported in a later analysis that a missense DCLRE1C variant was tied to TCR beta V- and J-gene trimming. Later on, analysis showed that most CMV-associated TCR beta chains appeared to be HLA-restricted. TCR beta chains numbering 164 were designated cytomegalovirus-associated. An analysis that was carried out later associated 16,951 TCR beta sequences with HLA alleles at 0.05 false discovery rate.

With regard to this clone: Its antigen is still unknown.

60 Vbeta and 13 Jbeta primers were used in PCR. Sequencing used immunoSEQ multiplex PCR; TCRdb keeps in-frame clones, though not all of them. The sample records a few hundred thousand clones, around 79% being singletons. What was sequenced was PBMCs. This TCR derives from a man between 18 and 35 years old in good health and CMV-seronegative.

This chain's CDR3 is CASSLVPTGISGNTIYF. For the CDR3, the DNA is TGTGCCAGCAGCTTAGTACCGACAGGGATCTCTGGAAACACCATATATTTT. The V call is TRBV7-2, the J call TRBJ1-3, with TRBD1 matching over 7 bases. Trimming took 1 base from V and 0 from J; bases not matched to a gene: 6. Per germline, CDR1 SGHTA and CDR2 FQGNSA. This CDR3 is built from 17 residues.